One and the same sample provided the 30 T cell receptor beta chains below, sequenced in a study of blood T cell repertoires in COVID-19. TCRdb's copy holds only in-frame clones and misses some; the assay was immunoSEQ multiplex PCR. Counted here are about 300,000 clones, 90% occurring once; the ten biggest clones make up around 4.3%. The sample taken for sequencing was PBMCs or T cells enriched from blood (not recorded which). Receptor source: a woman aged 18-35 years with acute COVID-19.

This clone has only a few counts. The CDR3: CATSPVSGAYEQYF. The CDR3 DNA sequence: TGTGCCACCAGCCCTGTCAGCGGGGCCTACGAGCAGTACTTC. This chain uses TRBV15 with TRBJ2-7; 7 bases are a match to TRBD2. The CDR3 has 14 residues. V lost 5 bases and J lost 2; bases outside the gene matches: 6. Germline V gene lookup returns CDR1 LNHNV and CDR2 YYDKDF (reference sequence).

This clone was recorded once. The chain recombines TRBV6-5 with TRBJ1-6; no reliable D call. V lost 5 bases and J lost 7, with 15 bases in between. CDR3 length equals 15 residues. The germline gives CDR1 MNHEY, CDR2 SVGAGI. The DNA for the CDR3 is TGTGCCAGCAGTACGCCGGGAGGCCCCAATTCACCCCTCCACTTT. Translating gives CASSTPGGPNSPLHF.

The chain links TRBV12-3 or TRBV12-4 to TRBJ1-3; D possibly corresponds to TRBD1 (6 bases). V lost 6 bases and J 6 bases, leaving 9 bases between the germline ends. The CDR3 consists of 12 residues. CDR3 nucleotides: TGTGCCAGCAGCAACAGGGTAAACACCATATATTTT. Translation: CASSNRVNTIYF.

This CDR3 reads CASSMIGTANTEAFF. CDR3 DNA sequence: TGTGCCAGTAGTATGATAGGGACAGCTAACACTGAAGCTTTCTTT. V and J are TRBV19 and TRBJ1-1; 7 bases align to TRBD1. CDR1 is LNHDA, CDR2 SQIVND, per germline (reference sequence). This CDR3 is built from 15 residues. V lost 3 bases to trimming and J lost 2 bases; unmatched junction nucleotides: 6.

The chain recombines TRBV7-9 with TRBJ1-4; D not certain. This CDR3 has 12 amino acids. Germline CDR1 reads SEHNR; CDR2 reads FQNEAQ (reference sequence). V shed 6 bases and J shed 2 bases, with 4 bases lying between them. CDR3 DNA: TGTGCCAGCAGTCGGACTAATGAAAAACTGTTTTTT. Its protein is CASSRTNEKLFF.

This clone was detected once. This chain joins TRBV28 and TRBJ2-7, with 8 nucleotides matching TRBD1. Losses at the gene ends were 3 bases for V and 5 bases for J; bases not matched to a gene: 6. CDR1 is MDHEN, CDR2 SYDVKM, per germline. The CDR3 loop spans 14 amino acids. The CDR3, as DNA: TGTGCCAGCAGTTTGGGACAGGTCGTCCACGAGCAGTACTTC. Its protein product is CASSLGQVVHEQYF. The full variable domain, completed using reference TRBV28 and TRBJ2-7, is DVKVTQSSRYLVKRTGEKVFLECVQDMDHENMFWYRQDPGLGLRLIYFSYDVKMKEKGDIPEGYSVSREKKERFSLILESASTNQTSMYLCASSLGQVVHEQYFGPGTRLTVT.

This clone has more than one count but fewer than ten. The CDR3 bases are TGTGCCAGCAGCCGCGGGAGGCCGTCCCTTGAGCAGTACTTC. It is translated as CASSRGRPSLEQYF. This chain uses TRBV11-1 with TRBJ2-7, with 8 bases identical to TRBD2. The V and J ends lost 5 bases and 7 bases, in that order; junction bases with no gene match: 10. Germline-derived CDR1 and CDR2 are SGHAT and FQDESV (reference sequence). The CDR3 contains 14 residues.

The chain is built from TRBV6-5 and TRBJ1-1; TRBD1 agrees at 11 bases. The length of the CDR3 is 13 residues. CDR1 MNHEY and CDR2 SVGAGI come from the germline V gene. V was clipped by 9 bases and J by 4 bases; unmatched bases: 4. The CDR3 DNA reads TGTGCCAGTGAGGACAGGGGGCGCACTGAAGCTTTCTTT. Translated, it gives CASEDRGRTEAFF.

The rearrangement uses TRBV5-6 and TRBJ2-5; TRBD2 matches at 7 bases. Looked up from germline, CDR1 is SGHDT and CDR2 is YYEEEE. This CDR3 comprises 14 residues. The V gene end was trimmed by 3 bases and the J gene end by 1 base; junction bases not matched to a gene: 3. The CDR3 is CASSSLAVQETQYF. The CDR3 DNA reads as TGTGCCAGCAGCTCCCTAGCGGTCCAAGAGACCCAGTACTTC.

The CDR3 loop reads CASSGSSSYNSPLHF. CDR3 nucleotides: TGTGCCAGCAGTGGTTCGAGCTCCTATAATTCACCCCTCCACTTT. The V gene is TRBV28, the J gene TRBJ1-6; D not resolved. Looked up from germline, CDR1 is MDHEN and CDR2 is SYDVKM. The CDR3 extends over 15 amino acids. V was clipped by 5 bases and J by 0 bases, with 8 bases between them. Using reference TRBV28 and TRBJ1-6 for the parts outside the CDR3, the full variable domain is DVKVTQSSRYLVKRTGEKVFLECVQDMDHENMFWYRQDPGLGLRLIYFSYDVKMKEKGDIPEGYSVSREKKERFSLILESASTNQTSMYLCASSGSSSYNSPLHFGNGTRLTVT.

The chain uses TRBV11-3 and TRBJ1-4; weak D call: TRBD1 (5 bases). Trimming removed 4 bases from V and 3 bases from J, with 9 bases in between. Germline V lookup: CDR1 SGHNT, CDR2 YENEEA. CDR3 length equals 14 residues. The CDR3 sequence: CASSSTGANEKLFF. In nucleotides, the CDR3 is TGTGCCAGCAGCTCCACAGGAGCTAATGAAAAACTGTTTTTT.

The rearrangement uses TRBV3-1 (or the pseudogene TRBV3-2) and TRBJ2-1; 11 bases line up with TRBD2. Germline V gives CDR1 LGHDT, CDR2 YNNKEL (reference sequence). V lost 0 bases to trimming and J lost 4 bases; unmatched junction nucleotides: 8. The CDR3 runs to 18 residues. The chain's CDR3 is CASSQDPASGGTYNEQFF. The DNA of the CDR3 is TGTGCCAGCAGCCAAGACCCAGCTAGCGGGGGGACATACAATGAGCAGTTCTTC.

This chain uses TRBV5-6 with TRBJ1-1; 7 positions match TRBD1. V lost 4 bases to trimming and J lost 3 bases; unmatched junction nucleotides: 0. Germline V gene lookup returns CDR1 SGHDT and CDR2 YYEEEE. The CDR3 consists of 12 residues. This CDR3 is CASSQGDTEAFF. CDR3 DNA sequence: TGTGCCAGCAGCCAGGGGGACACTGAAGCTTTCTTT.

The chain recombines TRBV28 with TRBJ2-7; 9 bases line up with TRBD1. Germline trimming cut 7 bases from V and 2 bases from J; bases unmatched to any gene: 6. From germline, CDR1 is MDHEN and CDR2 SYDVKM. The CDR3 extends over 14 amino acids. The DNA of the CDR3 is TGTGCCAGCACCCCTGGACAGGGGACCTACGAGCAGTACTTC. It yields the protein CASTPGQGTYEQYF.

The chain has TRBV28 and TRBJ1-2; D possibly corresponds to TRBD1 (6 bases). Germline CDR1 reads MDHEN; CDR2 reads SYDVKM. CDR3 length: 12 residues. CDR3 nucleotides: TGTGCGTCGGACAGCAAGTTTTATGGCTACACCTTC. Its protein is CASDSKFYGYTF.

The chain joins TRBV27 to TRBJ1-5, with no clear D. CDR1 MNHEY and CDR2 SMNVEV come from the germline V gene (reference sequence). This CDR3 has 13 residues. V lost 6 bases to trimming and J lost 0 bases, with 6 bases between them. Here the CDR3 reads CASRRDSNQPQHF. DNA of the CDR3: TGTGCCAGCAGACGAGATAGCAATCAGCCCCAGCATTTT.

This clone was counted between two and nine times. V usage is TRBV5-4 and J usage is TRBJ2-2; perhaps TRBD2 as D (5 bases). This CDR3 region has 14 residues. Per germline, CDR1 SGHNT and CDR2 YYREEE (reference sequence). With 1 base removed from V and 7 bases from J, the gap between germline ends came to 11 bases. The CDR3 DNA sequence: TGTGCCAGCAGCTTGACGGGCGCGGGCGGGGAGCTGTTTTTT. Translated, it gives CASSLTGAGGELFF.

This chain links TRBV2 with TRBJ2-1; no clear D gene. Trimming removed 4 bases at V and 8 bases at J, with 6 bases between. CDR1 SNHLY and CDR2 FYNNEI come from the germline V gene. CDR3 size: 11 residues. CDR3 sequence: CASSALYEQFF. For the CDR3, the DNA is TGTGCCAGCAGTGCCCTCTATGAGCAGTTCTTC.

The CDR3 reads CASSFDWVGGELFF. Written as DNA, the CDR3 is TGTGCCAGCAGTTTTGACTGGGTGGGCGGGGAGCTGTTTTTT. This sequence joins TRBV6-5 and TRBJ2-2; D not certain. Germline V gene sequence: CDR1 MNHEY, CDR2 SVGAGI. Trimming removed 4 bases from V and 7 bases from J, with 13 bases in between. The CDR3 consists of 14 residues.

V gene TRBV3-1 (or the pseudogene TRBV3-2) combines with J gene TRBJ2-7; D might be TRBD2 (6 bases). The CDR3 sequence is 14 residues long. Trimming removed 4 bases at V and 6 bases at J, with 16 bases between. Germline V gives CDR1 LGHDT, CDR2 YNNKEL (reference sequence). For the CDR3, the DNA is TGTGCCAGCAGCCCTCAAGCTAGCGATACCGAGCAGTACTTC. It encodes CASSPQASDTEQYF.

CDR3 loop: CASSTQNTEAFF. The CDR3 DNA reads as TGTGCCAGCAGCACACAGAACACTGAAGCTTTCTTT. The V gene is TRBV9, the J gene TRBJ1-1; no reliable D call. Germline assignment: CDR1 SGDLS and CDR2 YYNGEE. CDR3 length: 12 residues. V was clipped by 4 bases and J by 1 base, with 5 bases between them.

The genes are TRBV7-2 and TRBJ2-7; D may be TRBD2 (5 bases). The CDR3 has 13 amino acids. Trimming took off 5 bases at V and 5 bases at J, with 13 bases between the two ends. Germline V gene sequence: CDR1 SGHTA, CDR2 FQGNSA. The CDR3 sequence: CASSLGAEDEQYF. In DNA, the CDR3 is TGTGCCAGCAGCCTCGGAGCGGAGGACGAGCAGTACTTC.

The rearrangement links TRBV3-1 (or the pseudogene TRBV3-2) to TRBJ1-6; D remains unclear. The V gene lost 2 bases and the J gene lost 14 bases, with 19 bases spanning the gap. Germline values: CDR1 LGHDT, CDR2 YNNKEL (reference sequence). This CDR3 has 15 residues. The DNA of the CDR3 is TGTGCCAGCAGCCAAATTTCGGGAGTTCCCCCAACCCTCCACTTT. Translated: CASSQISGVPPTLHF.

The V call is TRBV15, the J call TRBJ2-5, with D possibly matching TRBD1 (5 bases). The CDR3 contains 14 residues. Germline V gives CDR1 LNHNV, CDR2 YYDKDF (reference sequence). Trimming shortened V by 5 bases and J by 3 bases, and 13 bases separated the two germline ends. CDR3 sequence reads: CATSSPFREETQYF. The CDR3 DNA is TGTGCCACCAGCTCCCCTTTCAGGGAAGAGACCCAGTACTTC.

The chain uses TRBV5-5 and TRBJ1-6, with 12 nucleotides matching TRBD1. Germline CDR1 is SGHKS and CDR2 is YYEKEE (reference sequence). V shed 4 bases, J shed 6 bases, and the junction held 5 bases outside the gene matches. This CDR3 has 16 amino acids. CDR3 protein: CASSLGQGARNSPLHF. The CDR3 DNA reads as TGTGCCAGCAGCCTGGGACAGGGGGCGCGTAATTCACCCCTCCACTTT.

J is TRBJ2-1 and V is TRBV19; perhaps TRBD2 as D (6 bases). Trimming left V 1 base short and J 2 bases short, with 9 bases between. CDR1 LNHDA and CDR2 SQIVND come from the germline V gene (reference sequence). The CDR3 runs 15 residues. CDR3 DNA: TGTGCCAGTAGTATAGCTCTAGCGCCCTACAATGAGCAGTTCTTC. This codes for CASSIALAPYNEQFF.

The genes are TRBV29-1 and TRBJ2-7, with 8 bases lining up with TRBD1. CDR1 is SQVTM and CDR2 is ANQGSEA in the germline V gene. V was clipped by 4 bases and J by 2 bases; unmatched bases: 1. The CDR3 consists of 12 residues. The CDR3 nucleotides are TGCAGCGTTGGCAGGGGGCCCTACGAGCAGTACTTC. Translation: CSVGRGPYEQYF.

This clone was counted at least ten times. The genes are TRBV28 and TRBJ2-7; 9 bases align to TRBD1. Germline V lookup: CDR1 MDHEN, CDR2 SYDVKM. J gave up 4 bases and V 3 bases, and 7 bases lay outside the gene matches. The CDR3 totals 15 residues. The CDR3 region is CASSFRGTGRYEQYF. In DNA, the CDR3 is TGTGCCAGCAGTTTTCGAGGGACAGGGAGGTACGAGCAGTACTTC.

V usage is TRBV20-1 and J usage is TRBJ2-3; 9 bases are a match to TRBD2. This CDR3 contains 14 residues. CDR1 is DFQATT, CDR2 SNEGSKA, per germline (reference sequence). V trimming: 3 bases; J trimming: 11 bases; junction bases outside the gene matches: 12. CDR3 region: CSASLAGGWIGQYF. The CDR3 DNA is TGCAGTGCTAGTCTCGCGGGAGGGTGGATTGGGCAGTATTTT.

The gene calls are TRBV9 and TRBJ1-1; D uncertain. This CDR3 contains 14 residues. V gave up 3 bases and J gave up 4 bases, with 13 bases separating them. Per the germline V gene, CDR1 is SGDLS and CDR2 is YYNGEE. The CDR3 sequence is CASSAGGWSTEAFF. CDR3 DNA: TGTGCCAGCAGCGCCGGAGGATGGAGCACTGAAGCTTTCTTT. The full variable domain, with the rest looked up from reference TRBV9 and TRBJ1-1, is DSGVTQTPKHLITATGQRVTLRCSPRSGDLSVYWYQQSLDQGLQFLIQYYNGEERAKGNILERFSAQQFPDLHSELNLSSLELGDSALYFCASSAGGWSTEAFFGQGTRLTVV.